The T cell receptor (beta chain) under discussion was sequenced for a study of shared clonotypes between healthy human individuals. Notes on the study in general: Clonotype sharing among donors was expected to depend on sequencing depth.

Only Caucasian adults living in Nashville, Tennessee made up the donor group. Division of CD4+ cells produced a CD45RA+ naive subset and a CD45RA-negative memory subset. From germline, CDR1 is GTSNPN and CDR2 SVGIG (reference sequence). The CDR3 is 15 amino acids. The J segment lost 1 base and the V segment lost 2 bases, leaving 8 bases of the junction unmatched. Regarding this clone: Its antigen remains unidentified.

Profiling relied on immunoSEQ multiplex PCR, and the TCRdb table lists in-frame clones only, not all of them. The sample lists more than 2,000,000 clones; just over 90% were seen once. The clonotype was recovered from a man younger than 35 in good health. V gene TRBV30 combines with J gene TRBJ2-7; 7 bases are a match to TRBD1. The material sequenced was naive CD4+ T cells sorted from blood. This sample's subset: CD45RA+ positively selected. The CDR3 loop is CAWSKGTVLSYEQYF. As DNA, the CDR3 is TGTGCCTGGAGTAAAGGGACAGTTCTTTCCTACGAGCAGTACTTC.